This TCR beta chain was profiled in a study of blood T cell repertoires in COVID-19. Assay: immunoSEQ multiplex PCR; the TCRdb copy retains only in-frame clones and omits some. The data show some 190,000 clones, over 65% seen once. The CDR3 is 15 residues long. The germline V gene has CDR1 GTSNPN and CDR2 SVGIG (reference sequence). V shed 4 bases and J shed 1 base, with 17 bases lying between them. This TCR came from a person aged 65 to 79 with COVID-19, enrolled during active disease. The chain recombines TRBV30 with TRBJ2-7; D perhaps matches TRBD1 (6 bases). Material for sequencing was peripheral blood. The CDR3 DNA sequence: TGTGCCTGGACCCGAGGGGACAAGGCTTCCTACGAGCAGTACTTC. Translation gives CAWTRGDKASYEQYF.